These T cell receptor beta chains were read from a single sample in a study of blood T cell repertoires in COVID-19. The data were produced by immunoSEQ multiplex PCR, yet TCRdb's version contains in-frame clones alone and is incomplete. The sample comprises about 59,000 clones, over 75% of which are singletons, and 9.7% rests with the top ten. The sequencing sample was made of peripheral blood. All receptors derive from a human donor in a cohort sampled during active COVID-19. The CDR3 runs from the conserved cysteine through the conserved F or W. The D gene is left open where the match is weak. Size values are once, few and many counts, or a class for expanded clones, and some rows have none.

J: TRBJ2-5; size: NA; V: TRBV27; D: TRBD2; DNA: TGTGCCAGCAGCTCACGACCGGGACTAAGTGGGACCCAGTACTTC; CDR3: CASSSRPGLSGTQYF
J: TRBJ2-7; size: once; V: TRBV5-5; D: TRBD1; DNA: TGTGCCAGCAGCTTGGACAGGGGCTACGAGCAGTACTTC; CDR3: CASSLDRGYEQYF
J: TRBJ1-6; size: NA; V: TRBV4-1; D: TRBD1; DNA: TGCGCCAGCAGCCAAGGGACAGGGGGTTCACCCCTCCACTTT; CDR3: CASSQGTGGSPLHF
J: TRBJ2-1; size: NA; V: TRBV19; D: TRBD1; DNA: TGTGCCAGTAGTATCGGGACAGGGCTAAATGAGCAGTTCTTC; CDR3: CASSIGTGLNEQFF
J: TRBJ1-2; size: NA; V: TRBV6-5; D: NA; DNA: TGTGCCAGCAGGCTCGACAGGCAGAGCCTCTATGGCTACACCTTC; CDR3: CASRLDRQSLYGYTF
J: TRBJ2-7; size: once; V: TRBV19; D: TRBD2; DNA: TGTGCCAGTAGTTCGGGGACTAGCGGGGCTTGGGAGCAGTACTTC; CDR3: CASSSGTSGAWEQYF
J: TRBJ2-1; size: NA; V: TRBV9; D: TRBD2; DNA: TGTGCCAGCAGCGCCGGGACTAGCAATGAGCAGTTCTTC; CDR3: CASSAGTSNEQFF
J: TRBJ2-7; size: few; V: TRBV5-6; D: TRBD2; DNA: TGTGCCAGCAGCCCCGGGGTAGCGGGAGGGCAAGTCTACGAGCAGTACTTC; CDR3: CASSPGVAGGQVYEQYF
J: TRBJ1-5; size: NA; V: TRBV11-2; D: TRBD1; DNA: TGTGCCAGCAGCCTGGGACAGGGAGGCAATCAGCCCCAGCATTTT; CDR3: CASSLGQGGNQPQHF
J: TRBJ1-3; size: NA; V: TRBV18; D: NA; DNA: TGTGCCAGCTCACCAAAAGACAGCTCTGGAAACACCATATATTTT; CDR3: CASSPKDSSGNTIYF
J: TRBJ2-7; size: few; V: TRBV6-2/TRBV6-3; D: TRBD1; DNA: TGTGCCAGCAGTGCACTCCCGGGACAGGGCAACTACGAGCAGTACTTC; CDR3: CASSALPGQGNYEQYF
J: TRBJ1-2; size: NA; V: TRBV28; D: TRBD1; DNA: TGTGCCAGCAGCAAACAGGGGAACTATGGCTACACCTTC; CDR3: CASSKQGNYGYTF
J: TRBJ1-2; size: NA; V: TRBV19; D: NA; DNA: TGTGCCAGTAGTATAGATGCCGGGAAAAGCTATGGCTACACCTTC; CDR3: CASSIDAGKSYGYTF
J: TRBJ1-2; size: NA; V: TRBV9; D: TRBD1; DNA: TGTGCCAGCAGCCCAGGACAGGGGTCGCGGGGCTACACCTTC; CDR3: CASSPGQGSRGYTF
J: TRBJ1-1; size: NA; V: TRBV9; D: NA; DNA: TGTGCCAGCAGCCCTTCTGTAACTGAAGCTTTCTTT; CDR3: CASSPSVTEAFF
J: TRBJ2-2; size: NA; V: TRBV7-6; D: NA; DNA: TGTGCCAGCAGCTTCGGCGGGAACACCGGGGAGCTGTTTTTT; CDR3: CASSFGGNTGELFF
J: TRBJ1-1; size: NA; V: TRBV9; D: NA; DNA: TGTGCCAGCAGCCCCCGGGGCTGGGGGCAAACTGAAGCTTTCTTT; CDR3: CASSPRGWGQTEAFF
J: TRBJ2-5; size: once; V: TRBV5-6; D: NA; DNA: TGTGCCAGCAGCTTGGGCGGAGGGGAGACCCAGTACTTC; CDR3: CASSLGGGETQYF
J: TRBJ2-7; size: NA; V: TRBV19; D: TRBD2; DNA: TGTGCCAGTAGTCGACTAGCGACCACCTACGAGCAGTACTTC; CDR3: CASSRLATTYEQYF
J: TRBJ1-2; size: once; V: TRBV7-9; D: TRBD1; DNA: TGTGCCAGCAGCCAACAGGGGGGCTATGGCTACACCTTC; CDR3: CASSQQGGYGYTF
J: TRBJ1-2; size: NA; V: TRBV27; D: TRBD1; DNA: TGTGCCAGCAGCCGCGCCGAGGACAGGACTCGCTACACCTTC; CDR3: CASSRAEDRTRYTF
J: TRBJ2-7; size: NA; V: TRBV5-4; D: TRBD2; DNA: TGTGCCAGCAGCCGAGGGGGTAGCGGGATTTACGAGCAGTACTTC; CDR3: CASSRGGSGIYEQYF
J: TRBJ1-4; size: NA; V: TRBV27; D: NA; DNA: TGTGCCAGCAGGGGACTGGCTGAAAAACTGTTTTTT; CDR3: CASRGLAEKLFF
J: TRBJ1-1; size: NA; V: TRBV19; D: NA; DNA: TGTGCCTCCCAAGAGTTCGCGAGGCGCGCTGAAGCTTTCTTT; CDR3: CASQEFARRAEAFF
J: TRBJ1-5; size: NA; V: TRBV28; D: NA; DNA: TGTGCCAGCAGTATGATTAAGGGAGGGAATCAGCCCCAGCATTTT; CDR3: CASSMIKGGNQPQHF
J: TRBJ2-1; size: many; V: TRBV7-8; D: NA; DNA: TGTGCCAGCAGCTTCCCTAGCGTCCTTAATGAGCAGTTCTTC; CDR3: CASSFPSVLNEQFF
J: TRBJ1-5; size: few; V: TRBV6-2/TRBV6-3; D: TRBD1; DNA: TGTGCCAGCAGCGGGACAGAGACTGGCAATCAGCCCCAGCATTTT; CDR3: CASSGTETGNQPQHF
J: TRBJ2-1; size: NA; V: TRBV4-1; D: TRBD2; DNA: TGCGCCAGCAGCCAGGGTAGGGCGGGAGGGCCTAGCAATGAGCAGTTCTTC; CDR3: CASSQGRAGGPSNEQFF
J: TRBJ2-2; size: NA; V: TRBV7-2; D: TRBD2; DNA: TGTGCCAGCAGCTTAGGGACTAGCGATCTCCGGGAGCTGTTTTTT; CDR3: CASSLGTSDLRELFF